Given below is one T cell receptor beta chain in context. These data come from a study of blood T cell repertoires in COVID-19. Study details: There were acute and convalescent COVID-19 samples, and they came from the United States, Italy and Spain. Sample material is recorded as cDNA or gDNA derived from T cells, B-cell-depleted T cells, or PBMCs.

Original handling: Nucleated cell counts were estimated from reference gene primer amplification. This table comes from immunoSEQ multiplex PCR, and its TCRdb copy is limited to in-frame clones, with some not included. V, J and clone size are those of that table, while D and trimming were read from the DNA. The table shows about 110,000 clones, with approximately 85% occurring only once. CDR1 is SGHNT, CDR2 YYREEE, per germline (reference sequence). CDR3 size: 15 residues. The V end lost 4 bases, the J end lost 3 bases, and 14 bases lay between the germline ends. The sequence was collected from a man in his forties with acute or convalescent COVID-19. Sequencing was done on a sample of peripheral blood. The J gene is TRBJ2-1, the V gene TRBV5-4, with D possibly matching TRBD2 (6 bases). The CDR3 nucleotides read TGTGCCAGCAGCCGCCGGGGCGGGGACTACAATGAGCAGTTCTTC. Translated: CASSRRGGDYNEQFF. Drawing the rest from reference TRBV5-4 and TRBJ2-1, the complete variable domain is ETGVTQSPTHLIKTRGQQVTLRCSSQSGHNTVSWYQQALGQGPQFIFQYYREEENGRGNFPPRFSGLQFPNYSSELNVNALELDDSALYLCASSRRGGDYNEQFFGPGTRLTVL.